These 22 T cell receptor beta chains were sequenced from one sample in a study of T-cell memory formation after mild COVID-19. TCRdb reprocessed the 5' RACE reads via MiXCR and lists one record per CDR3 protein. The sample consists of about 84,000 distinct CDR3 sequences, approximately 14% of them appearing once. Sequencing was carried out using PBMCs or a T cell subset sorted from them (not recorded which). The source is an adult woman who had mild COVID-19 (a few samples of this study predate the infection). Cell type and time point are not known.

This clonotype was observed at least ten times. In DNA form, the CDR3 reads TGCGCCAGCAGCTTGCGGGACAGGGGCACCTACGAGCAGTACTTC. This sequence encodes CASSLRDRGTYEQYF. The J gene is TRBJ2-7, the V gene TRBV5-1, with 10 bases fitting TRBD1. The trim removed 1 base at V and 2 bases at J, leaving 3 bases unmatched. Germline V gives CDR1 SGHRS, CDR2 YFSETQ. This CDR3 has 15 amino acids.

This clonotype was seen a handful of times. This chain connects TRBV12-3 or TRBV12-4 to TRBJ2-2, with 10 bases identical to TRBD2. CDR3 size: 16 residues. The J segment lost 5 bases and the V segment lost 7 bases, leaving 10 bases of the junction unmatched. DNA of the CDR3: TGTGCCAGCACCCTCCTCACTAGCGGGGTTACCGGGGAGCTGTTTTTT. It is translated as CASTLLTSGVTGELFF.

This clonotype was seen at least ten times. This chain joins TRBV20-1 and TRBJ2-2; 8 positions match TRBD2. The CDR3 extends over 13 amino acids. Germline assignment: CDR1 DFQATT and CDR2 SNEGSKA (reference sequence). V trimming: 3 bases; J trimming: 4 bases; junction bases outside the gene matches: 1. The chain's CDR3 is CSASSGATGELFF. The CDR3 nucleotides read TGCAGTGCTAGTAGCGGGGCCACCGGGGAGCTGTTTTTT.

There are a few counts of this clonotype. The V call is TRBV12-3 or TRBV12-4, the J call TRBJ2-1; D unclear. CDR3 size: 12 residues. V gave up 3 bases and J gave up 3 bases, with 3 bases separating them. The CDR3 loop is CASSFGYNEQFF. In DNA form, the CDR3 reads TGTGCCAGCAGTTTCGGCTACAATGAGCAGTTCTTC.

The genes are TRBV13 and TRBJ2-7; 9 bases are a match to TRBD2. The V gene's germline CDR1 is PRHDT and CDR2 FYEKMQ (reference sequence). The CDR3 has 15 residues. The V segment lost 5 bases and the J segment 3 bases; nucleotides outside the gene matches: 8. DNA of the CDR3: TGTGCCAGCAGCATTCGGACTAGCGCCCGCTACGAGCAGTACTTC. Amino acids: CASSIRTSARYEQYF.

The rearrangement links TRBV14 to TRBJ2-3; 7 nucleotides align to TRBD2. Trimming removed 6 bases from V and 5 bases from J; junction bases left unmatched: 11. The CDR3 has 15 amino acids. In germline, CDR1 is SGHDN, CDR2 FVKESK. This chain's CDR3 is CASSLVPRELDTQYF. CDR3 nucleotide sequence: TGTGCCAGCAGTCTCGTCCCGCGGGAGCTAGATACGCAGTATTTT.

This clonotype was counted ten times or more. V gene TRBV4-3 combines with J gene TRBJ2-7, with 10 bases that match TRBD2. The length of the CDR3 is 18 residues. Germline lookup yields CDR1 LGHNA and CDR2 YSLEER. The V segment lost 0 bases and the J segment 1 base; nucleotides outside the gene matches: 9. In DNA, the CDR3 is TGCGCCAGCAGCCAAGAGTGGACTAGCGGATCACCATCCTACGAGCAGTACTTC. It encodes CASSQEWTSGSPSYEQYF.

This chain connects TRBV30 to TRBJ1-4; D may be TRBD1 (6 bases). CDR3 length: 14 residues. The V end lost 4 bases, the J end lost 7 bases, and 16 bases lay between the germline ends. CDR1 GTSNPN and CDR2 SVGIG come from the germline V gene (reference sequence). CDR3 sequence: CAWNFQGYGEKLFF. DNA of the CDR3: TGTGCCTGGAATTTTCAGGGGTATGGTGAAAAACTGTTTTTT.

In its sample, this clonotype was seen a few times. This chain connects TRBV20-1 to TRBJ2-7; 8 nucleotides line up with TRBD1. This CDR3 has 15 residues. Germline CDR1 DFQATT, CDR2 SNEGSKA (reference sequence). V lost 3 bases, J lost 1 base, and 8 bases stayed unmatched. Written as DNA, the CDR3 is TGCAGTGCTAGGACAGACAGGGGTGAGTCCTACGAGCAGTACTTC. It translates to CSARTDRGESYEQYF.

At least ten counts were recorded for this clonotype. The chain combines TRBV12-3 or TRBV12-4 with TRBJ2-7; a weak D match, TRBD1 (5 bases). The CDR3 has 14 amino acids. The germline V and J ends were trimmed by 7 bases and 3 bases, with 16 bases remaining between them. In nucleotides, the CDR3 is TGTGCCAGCAAGCCGACAGAAACCTACTACGAGCAGTACTTC. Translating it yields CASKPTETYYEQYF.

This clonotype was observed at least ten times. This rearrangement joins TRBV4-1 to TRBJ1-1; D is unresolved. Trimming removed 1 base at V and 4 bases at J, with 16 bases between. CDR1 is MGHRA and CDR2 is YSYEKL in the germline V gene. The CDR3 consists of 16 residues. Here the CDR3 reads CASSQGRASRRTEAFF. The CDR3, as DNA: TGCGCCAGCAGCCAAGGTCGGGCATCGCGGCGCACTGAAGCTTTCTTT.

Regarding this clonotype: At one end, the junction sequence differs from germline, possibly due to a read error. V is TRBV30 and J is TRBJ2-7, with 10 nucleotides matching TRBD1. The germline gives CDR1 GTSNPN, CDR2 SVGIG (reference sequence). The CDR3 consists of 15 residues. The CDR3 protein is CAWSWGQGLGYGQYF. The CDR3 DNA reads TGTGCCTGGAGTTGGGGACAGGGGTTGGGATACGGGCAGTACTTC.

This clonotype is large (0.1 to 1%) in the sample. V and J are TRBV7-3 and TRBJ2-3, with D unclear. Trimming shortened V by 4 bases and J by 0 bases, and 11 bases separated the two germline ends. The CDR3 is made up of 15 amino acids. The germline V gene has CDR1 SGHTA and CDR2 FQGTGA. CDR3 loop: CASSSLARSTDTQYF. The DNA for the CDR3 is TGTGCCAGCAGCTCATTAGCAAGGAGCACAGATACGCAGTATTTT.

The chain carries TRBV7-2 and TRBJ2-7, with a weak D call TRBD1 (7 bases). The CDR3 loop spans 15 amino acids. Germline V gene sequence: CDR1 SGHTA, CDR2 FQGNSA. V lost 5 bases and J 2 bases, leaving 16 bases between the germline ends. This CDR3 reads CASSRQTGTAYEQYF. The CDR3 DNA reads TGTGCCAGCAGCCGCCAGACAGGGACTGCCTACGAGCAGTACTTC.

The chain carries TRBV4-2 and TRBJ2-7; TRBD2 matches at 13 bases. V lost 3 bases, J lost 0 bases, and 8 bases stayed unmatched. This CDR3 contains 18 residues. Germline values: CDR1 LGHNA, CDR2 YNFKEQ. The CDR3 loop reads CASSQELAGGPLSYEQYF. CDR3 sequence (DNA): TGTGCCAGCAGCCAGGAACTAGCGGGAGGGCCTCTCTCCTACGAGCAGTACTTC.

This clonotype occurred a few times. J is TRBJ1-2 and V is TRBV20-1; D call uncertain. CDR1 is DFQATT and CDR2 is SNEGSKA in the germline V gene (reference sequence). The ends were cut back, 7 bases at V and 0 bases at J, with 15 bases in the middle. The CDR3 length is 14 residues. The CDR3 is CSVEREEANYGYTF. The DNA of the CDR3 is TGCAGTGTGGAGCGGGAAGAGGCTAACTATGGCTACACCTTC.

The V gene is TRBV16, the J gene TRBJ2-1; D unresolved. The V end was cut by 2 bases, the J end by 4 bases, with 12 bases between. The germline V gene encodes CDR1 KGHSY and CDR2 FQNENV. The CDR3 consists of 15 residues. The CDR3 DNA reads as TGTGCCAGCAGCCAAACAGATCCCTATTACAATGAGCAGTTCTTC. It translates to CASSQTDPYYNEQFF. Filled out from reference TRBV16 and TRBJ2-1, the complete variable domain reads GEEVAQTPKHLVRGEGQKAKLYCAPIKGHSYVFWYQQVLKNEFKFLISFQNENVFDETGMPKERFSAKCLPNSPCSLEIQATKLEDSAVYFCASSQTDPYYNEQFFGPGTRLTVL.

The chain carries TRBV20-1 and TRBJ2-2, with 7 bases aligning to TRBD2. Germline trimming cut 1 base from V and 5 bases from J; bases unmatched to any gene: 16. This CDR3 spans 18 amino acids. Germline V lookup: CDR1 DFQATT, CDR2 SNEGSKA (reference sequence). Here the CDR3 reads CSARVELEPGGGTGELFF. The CDR3 nucleotides are TGCAGTGCTAGAGTTGAACTTGAGCCGGGGGGAGGGACCGGGGAGCTGTTTTTT.

V gene TRBV6-1 combines with J gene TRBJ2-7; possible D gene TRBD1, 6 bases. Germline assignment: CDR1 MNHNS and CDR2 SASEGT. Trimming stripped 7 bases from V and 0 bases from J, with 10 bases between. There are 13 residues in the CDR3. The CDR3 coding sequence is TGTGCCAGCATAGGGACACTCTCCTACGAGCAGTACTTC. This sequence encodes CASIGTLSYEQYF.

This clonotype was counted a few times. The V and J genes are TRBV20-1 and TRBJ2-1; D could derive from TRBD1 or TRBD2 (5 bases each). The CDR3 sequence is 13 residues long. V dropped 1 base and J dropped 9 bases, with 13 bases sitting between them. Germline CDR1 DFQATT, CDR2 SNEGSKA (reference sequence). CDR3 sequence: CSARATEGPEQFF. CDR3 nucleotide sequence: TGCAGTGCTAGAGCTACCGAGGGGCCTGAGCAGTTCTTC.

V is TRBV6-2 or TRBV6-3 and J is TRBJ1-4; D might be TRBD1 (5 bases). Germline V gives CDR1 MNHEY, CDR2 SVGEGT. The CDR3 loop spans 15 amino acids. Deletions cut 7 bases from V and 0 bases from J, with 12 bases between. CDR3 amino acids: CASKRDEATNEKLFF. The CDR3, as DNA: TGTGCCAGCAAGAGGGACGAAGCAACTAATGAAAAACTGTTTTTT.

This clonotype has only a few counts. The chain is built from TRBV15 and TRBJ1-1; D is ambiguous. The CDR3 consists of 16 residues. Germline values: CDR1 LNHNV, CDR2 YYDKDF (reference sequence). Trimming pared 0 bases from V and 1 base from J, leaving 12 bases between. The CDR3 sequence: CATSRDKGAPNTEAFF. CDR3 nucleotide sequence: TGTGCCACCAGCAGAGATAAGGGAGCCCCGAACACTGAAGCTTTCTTT.